The 19 T cell receptor beta chains below come from one sample, sequenced in a study of CD8+CD57+ T cells in acquired aplastic anemia. CDR3 and TCR beta VDJ profiling relied on a genomic DNA template. TCRdb reanalysed the reads using MiXCR and keeps one entry per CDR3 protein. Of approximately 200,000 distinct CDR3 sequences listed, 64% are singletons. The material sequenced was sorted CD4+, CD8+, or CD8+CD57+ T cells (not recorded which) from PBMCs. The receptors originated from a human donor with severe aplastic anemia or a healthy control (not recorded which).

The chain is built from TRBV20-1 and TRBJ2-7; 11 nucleotides align to TRBD2. CDR1 and CDR2 (germline): DFQATT, SNEGSKA (reference sequence). There are 15 residues in the CDR3. Trimming cost V 0 bases and J 0 bases; bases outside gene matches: 1. CDR3 region: CSARETSGDSYEQYF. For the CDR3, the DNA is TGCAGTGCTAGAGAGACTAGCGGGGACTCCTACGAGCAGTACTTC.

This clonotype was observed once. The gene calls are TRBV6-5 and TRBJ1-6; D is possibly TRBD1 (5 bases). Trimming cost V 2 bases and J 8 bases, with 10 bases left between them. The CDR3 loop spans 14 amino acids. Looked up from germline, CDR1 is MNHEY and CDR2 is SVGAGI. This CDR3 is CASSYGARDSPLHF. In DNA, the CDR3 is TGTGCCAGCAGTTACGGGGCCAGAGATTCACCCCTCCACTTT.

The rearrangement joins TRBV19 to TRBJ1-5; maybe TRBD1 (5 bases). The CDR3 totals 13 residues. Between the trimmed V and J ends, which lost 5 bases and 4 bases, there was a span of 9 bases. Per the germline V gene, CDR1 is LNHDA and CDR2 is SQIVND (reference sequence). The CDR3, as DNA: TGTGCCAGTAGTGGGGCCGTTAATCAGCCCCAGCATTTT. It specifies CASSGAVNQPQHF.

On this clonotype: A junction end diverges from the germline sequence, so it may reflect a read error. This chain joins TRBV7-9 and TRBJ2-1; tentative D call: TRBD2 (7 bases). The CDR3 is made up of 16 amino acids. The germline V gene encodes CDR1 SEHNR and CDR2 FQNEAQ (reference sequence). CDR3 nucleotides: TGTGCCAGCAGCTTATCGCCCAGCGGCGGGGGCAATGAGCAGTCCTTC. Translated, it gives CASSLSPSGGGNEQSF.

Turning to this clonotype: One end of the junction fails to match germline, which may point to a read error. Here the CDR3 reads CASSDVELGIYNSSLHF. The CDR3 DNA is TGTGCCAGCAGTGACGTAGAGTTGGGGATATATAATTCATCCCTCCACTTT. The chain links TRBV25-1 to TRBJ1-6, with no clear D. The V gene's germline CDR1 is MGHDK and CDR2 SYGVNS. The CDR3 consists of 17 residues.

This clonotype appeared a few times. The J gene is TRBJ2-7, the V gene TRBV29-1; 16 bases map to TRBD2. The CDR3 is 15 amino acids. Germline V gene data show CDR1 as SQVTM and CDR2 as ANQGSEA. With 4 bases clipped from V and 6 bases from J, the junction kept 6 bases outside the gene matches. The CDR3 region has the DNA TGCAGCGTTGGAGGGACTAGCGGGAGGGCCCGCGAGCAGTACTTC. This translates into CSVGGTSGRAREQYF.

The chain recombines TRBV9 with TRBJ1-2; 7 bases align to TRBD1. The CDR3 sequence is 12 residues long. CDR1 is SGDLS and CDR2 is YYNGEE in the germline V gene. The V and J ends lost 4 bases and 5 bases, in that order; junction bases with no gene match: 2. CDR3 region: CASSLRGYGYTF. CDR3 bases: TGTGCCAGCAGCCTCAGGGGGTATGGCTACACCTTC.

Details on this clonotype: The junction departs from germline at one end; a sequencing error may be responsible. The chain joins TRBV9 to TRBJ2-2; 7 nucleotides match TRBD1. Germline V gene lookup returns CDR1 SGDLS and CDR2 YYNGEE. The CDR3 is made up of 20 amino acids. CDR3 in DNA: TGTGCCAGCAGCGTAGGACAGGGTCCCCAGGGCTGTGCGAACGCCGGGGAGCTGTTTTTT. It specifies CASSVGQGPQGCANAGELFF.

This chain joins TRBV7-3 and TRBJ2-7; perhaps TRBD1 as D (6 bases). Per the germline V gene, CDR1 is SGHTA and CDR2 is FQGTGA. The CDR3 sequence is 15 residues long. Trimming removed 2 bases from V and 2 bases from J, with 13 bases in between. The CDR3 region is CASSLSAGAPYEQYF. The CDR3 DNA is TGTGCCAGCAGCTTATCGGCAGGGGCTCCCTACGAGCAGTACTTC.

This clonotype was detected a few times. This may stem from a read error, because a much larger clone lies one nucleotide away. V gene TRBV9 combines with J gene TRBJ2-1; the D gene is possibly TRBD2 (7 bases). This CDR3 spans 16 amino acids. With 0 bases removed from V and 2 bases from J, the gap between germline ends came to 12 bases. Germline-derived CDR1 and CDR2 are SGDLS and YYNGEE. CDR3 in DNA: TGTGCCAGCAGCGTAGGGTTGGGGGGGCCCTACAATGAGCAGTTCTTC. It specifies CASSVGLGGPYNEQFF.

The rearrangement links TRBV19 to TRBJ2-7, with a weak D call TRBD1 (6 bases). V gave up 9 bases and J gave up 5 bases, with 26 bases separating them. The CDR3 length is 16 residues. CDR1 and CDR2 from the germline V gene are LNHDA and SQIVND (reference sequence). CDR3 DNA: TGTGCCAGCAGCCCGCAGGGGTTGTTTCTCGTACACGAGCAGTACTTC. It translates to CASSPQGLFLVHEQYF.

The rearrangement links TRBV6-1 to TRBJ2-1, with D perhaps TRBD2 (5 bases). Trimming took 8 bases from V and 0 from J, leaving 8 bases between them. This CDR3 has 13 amino acids. Germline V gives CDR1 MNHNS, CDR2 SASEGT. The CDR3 reads CASQRDSYNEQFF. The DNA for the CDR3 is TGTGCCAGCCAACGGGACTCCTACAATGAGCAGTTCTTC.

This clonotype has a single count. The chain uses TRBV10-3 and TRBJ2-1, with 10 bases identical to TRBD2. There are 14 residues in the CDR3. The V gene end was trimmed by 6 bases and the J gene end by 4 bases; junction bases not matched to a gene: 3. Germline CDR1 is ENHRY and CDR2 is SYGVKD. CDR3 DNA sequence: TGTGCCATCAGCCAACTAGCGGGGTACAATGAGCAGTTCTTC. It translates to CAISQLAGYNEQFF.

The genes are TRBV9 and TRBJ2-5, with TRBD2 as a possible D gene (6 bases). The CDR3 is 16 amino acids. Trimming shortened V by 5 bases and J by 5 bases, and 22 bases separated the two germline ends. From germline, CDR1 is SGDLS and CDR2 YYNGEE. CDR3 sequence (DNA): TGTGCCAGCAGTCCAACCGACTGGGGGGTGGTTGAGACCCAGTACTTC. Translating gives CASSPTDWGVVETQYF. Full variable domain (rest looked up from reference TRBV9 and TRBJ2-5): DSGVTQTPKHLITATGQRVTLRCSPRSGDLSVYWYQQSLDQGLQFLIQYYNGEERAKGNILERFSAQQFPDLHSELNLSSLELGDSALYFCASSPTDWGVVETQYFGPGTRLLVL.

This clonotype was counted a few times. The V gene is TRBV5-1, the J gene TRBJ2-1, with D perhaps TRBD1 (6 bases). The CDR3 loop spans 12 amino acids. V gave up 4 bases and J gave up 8 bases, with 10 bases separating them. Germline V gene lookup returns CDR1 SGHRS and CDR2 YFSETQ. The CDR3 here is CASSTQGYEQFF. DNA for the CDR3: TGCGCCAGCAGCACACAGGGATATGAGCAGTTCTTC.

This clonotype was found once. This chain uses TRBV19 with TRBJ2-5, with 10 bases lining up with TRBD1. The trim removed 5 bases at V and 5 bases at J, leaving 17 bases unmatched. CDR1 and CDR2 from the germline V gene are LNHDA and SQIVND (reference sequence). CDR3 length equals 18 residues. The chain's CDR3 is CASSLKRQGARAEETQYF. DNA of the CDR3: TGTGCCAGTAGTCTCAAAAGACAGGGGGCGCGGGCGGAGGAGACCCAGTACTTC.

V gene TRBV6-5 combines with J gene TRBJ1-1, with TRBD1 matching over 7 bases. Germline trimming cut 6 bases from V and 2 bases from J; bases unmatched to any gene: 6. This CDR3 spans 14 amino acids. Germline V gene data show CDR1 as MNHEY and CDR2 as SVGAGI. The CDR3 DNA is TGTGCCAGCAGGTACGGGACAGTAAACACTGAAGCTTTCTTT. Its protein product is CASRYGTVNTEAFF.

This clonotype was detected ten times or more. DNA of the CDR3: TGTGCCAGCAGCCCTCAGGGGAGCGAGCAGTACTTC. Translating it yields CASSPQGSEQYF. The chain joins TRBV7-6 to TRBJ2-7; D perhaps matches TRBD1 (6 bases). This CDR3 has 12 amino acids. Germline V gene lookup returns CDR1 SGHVS and CDR2 FNYEAQ. Trimming stripped 5 bases from V and 6 bases from J, with 11 bases between.

This chain links TRBV20-1 with TRBJ1-5; D not certain. The V and J ends lost 4 bases and 1 base respectively, with 8 bases between them. Germline V gene data show CDR1 as DFQATT and CDR2 as SNEGSKA (reference sequence). The CDR3 is made up of 13 amino acids. The CDR3 nucleotides read TGCAGTGCTACTCTCGGAAGCAATCAGCCCCAGCATTTT. This sequence encodes CSATLGSNQPQHF.